These T cell receptor beta chains were read from a single sample in a study of T-cell reconstitution after alpha-beta-depleted transplantation in children. TCRdb reanalysed the PCR reads using MiXCR and keeps one entry per CDR3 protein. The sample includes some 180,000 distinct CDR3 sequences, about 7% of them seen just once. The material was PBMCs, obtained before TCRalphabeta/CD19-depleted stem cell transplant. The receptors derive from a boy aged 2 to 10 with acute lymphoblastic leukemia, due to receive a stem cell transplant. CDR3s include the opening cysteine and the closing phenylalanine or tryptophan. The order of the fields is V gene, D gene, J gene, clone size, CDR3 protein, CDR3 DNA. A D gene is named only where the DNA matches it firmly. Some rows have no size entry. The others give once, few or many, or a class for an expanded clone.

>TRBV5-1|TRBD1|TRBJ1-1|NA
CASELYPGGALGVNTEAFF
TGCGCCAGCGAATTATATCCAGGGGGGGCGCTGGGAGTGAACACTGAAGCTTTCTTT
>TRBV29-1|NA|TRBJ2-2|many
CSVVSGQDTGELFF
TGCAGCGTTGTGTCGGGGCAGGACACCGGGGAGCTGTTTTTT
>TRBV3-1|NA|TRBJ2-7|many
CASSQDARGEEQYF
TGTGCCAGCAGCCAAGATGCCAGGGGGGAGGAGCAGTACTTC
>TRBV5-5|NA|TRBJ2-3|many
CASSLGLDTQYF
TGTGCCAGCAGCTTAGGACTAGATACGCAGTATTTT
>TRBV12-3/TRBV12-4|TRBD2|TRBJ2-5|many
CASDLSGTSGRETQYF
TGTGCCAGCGATTTATCCGGGACTAGCGGGAGAGAGACCCAGTACTTC
>TRBV28|NA|TRBJ1-1|many
CASSLLARGHMNTEAFF
TGTGCCAGCAGTTTATTGGCCAGGGGCCATATGAACACTGAAGCTTTCTTT
>TRBV29-1|TRBD1|TRBJ2-1|many
CSARTGGYNEQFF
TGCAGCGCGAGGACAGGGGGCTACAATGAGCAGTTCTTC
>TRBV29-1|NA|TRBJ2-7|many
CSVESERGYEQYF
TGCAGCGTTGAATCTGAGAGAGGATACGAGCAGTACTTC
>TRBV7-9|NA|TRBJ1-1|many
CASSLTAENTEAFF
TGTGCCAGCAGCTTGACAGCGGAGAACACTGAAGCTTTCTTT
>TRBV19|TRBD1|TRBJ2-7|few
CASSALTGVGSYEQYF
TGTGCCAGTAGTGCCTTAACAGGGGTTGGATCCTACGAGCAGTACTTC
>TRBV20-1|NA|TRBJ2-7|NA
CSARAGRAEQYF
TGCAGTGCTAGGGCAGGGCGCGCCGAGCAGTACTTC
>TRBV4-2|TRBD1|TRBJ2-5|NA
CASSRGKGAGETQYF
TGTGCCAGCAGCCGTGGCAAGGGGGCGGGAGAGACCCAGTACTTC
>TRBV28|TRBD1|TRBJ1-1|many
CESGTGDTEAFF
TGTGAATCCGGGACAGGGGACACTGAAGCTTTCTTT
>TRBV29-1|NA|TRBJ1-5|NA
CSVGRDPNQPQHF
TGCAGCGTTGGGAGGGACCCTAATCAGCCCCAGCATTTT
>TRBV20-1|NA|TRBJ2-3|many
CSARDQQVTDTQYF
TGCAGTGCTAGAGATCAACAGGTCACAGATACGCAGTATTTT
>TRBV24-1|TRBD2|TRBJ2-3|many
CATSDFSGETTYTQYF
TGTGCCACCAGTGATTTTAGCGGGGAGACCACATATACGCAGTATTTT
>TRBV29-1|NA|TRBJ2-1|NA
CSVSLVRAGPNEQFF
TGCAGCGTTTCCCTGGTGAGGGCGGGGCCCAATGAGCAGTTCTTC
>TRBV6-2/TRBV6-3|NA|TRBJ1-3|few
CASGYSGNTIYF
TGTGCCAGCGGCTACTCTGGAAACACCATATATTTT
>TRBV5-1|TRBD1|TRBJ1-6|NA
CASSETGGAPLHF
TGCGCCAGCAGCGAGACAGGGGGCGCACCCCTCCACTTT
>TRBV7-9|NA|TRBJ1-3|NA
CASSSYSPDRIGNTIYF
TGTGCCAGCAGCTCTTACTCCCCCGACAGGATCGGGAACACCATATATTTT
>TRBV20-1|NA|TRBJ1-5|few
CSAGRQSGYQPQHF
TGCAGTGCTGGGAGACAGTCCGGATATCAGCCCCAGCATTTT
>TRBV7-8|NA|TRBJ2-3|NA
CASSFLGGPRTDTQYF
TGTGCCAGCAGCTTCCTCGGGGGGCCCCGCACAGATACGCAGTATTTT
>TRBV5-1|NA|TRBJ2-1|many
CASSLSSTSNEQFF
TGCGCCAGCAGCTTGTCGTCCACGTCCAATGAGCAGTTCTTC
>TRBV2|NA|TRBJ2-2|many
CASWAHGGSTGELFF
TGTGCCAGCTGGGCGCATGGGGGGAGCACCGGGGAGCTGTTTTTT
>TRBV29-1|NA|TRBJ1-2|NA
CSVEPGLDGYTF
TGCAGCGTTGAACCAGGGCTGGACGGCTACACCTTC
>TRBV29-1|NA|TRBJ2-7|many
CSVKDSLYEQYF
TGCAGCGTTAAGGACAGCCTCTACGAGCAGTACTTC